This T cell receptor beta chain was recorded in a study of T cell responses to AZD1222 COVID-19 vaccine. Overall study results and limits: Without day 14 samples, only post-peak T cell repertoires were studied. Clonal diversity may have been underestimated in mostly white British donors.

This CDR3 is 14 amino acids long. Germline V CDR1 and CDR2: LGHDT, YNNKEL (reference sequence). V lost 4 bases to trimming and J lost 2 bases, with 12 bases between them. For this clone: Its antigen is currently unknown.

Method: immunoSEQ multiplex PCR; TCRdb's copy keeps in-frame clones and lacks some. The sample shows just under 75,000 clones, around 82% of them seen only once. The receptor comes from an adult who received the AZD1222 COVID-19 vaccine. The chain has TRBV3-1 (or the pseudogene TRBV3-2) and TRBJ2-7, with D possibly TRBD1 on 5 matching bases. Specimen: peripheral blood, collected 28 days after the second AZD1222 dose. CDR3 protein: CASSRGGGPYEQYF. The CDR3 nucleotides are TGTGCCAGCAGCCGGGGCGGCGGACCCTACGAGCAGTACTTC.